This T cell receptor (beta chain) was obtained from a study of T cell responses to AZD1222 COVID-19 vaccine. With regard to this clone: Its antigen is unidentified.

Study-wide points: A mostly white British donor set with more females was recruited, and clonal diversity was possibly underestimated. Among vaccine-associated CD4 TCRs, coverage spanned spike, with dominance at 160-218 and 743-854.

Second-dose schedules of about 4 or about 12 weeks were combined. The protocol was immunoSEQ multiplex PCR, while the TCRdb copy is restricted to in-frame clones and leaves out a portion. The sample consists of 70,000 to 95,000 clones, about 91% of them appearing once. The CDR3 has 15 residues. The chain is built from TRBV21-1 and TRBJ2-3; TRBD2 was called by the table and not checked on the DNA. TRBV21-1 is deemed a pseudogene. The source material was peripheral blood, sampled 28 days after the second AZD1222 dose. The source of this sequence is an adult who received the AZD1222 COVID-19 vaccine. CDR3 region: CASSEKRTRGDTQYF. The CDR3, as DNA: TGTGCCAGCAGCGAAAAACGGACTAGAGGAGATACGCAGTATTTT.